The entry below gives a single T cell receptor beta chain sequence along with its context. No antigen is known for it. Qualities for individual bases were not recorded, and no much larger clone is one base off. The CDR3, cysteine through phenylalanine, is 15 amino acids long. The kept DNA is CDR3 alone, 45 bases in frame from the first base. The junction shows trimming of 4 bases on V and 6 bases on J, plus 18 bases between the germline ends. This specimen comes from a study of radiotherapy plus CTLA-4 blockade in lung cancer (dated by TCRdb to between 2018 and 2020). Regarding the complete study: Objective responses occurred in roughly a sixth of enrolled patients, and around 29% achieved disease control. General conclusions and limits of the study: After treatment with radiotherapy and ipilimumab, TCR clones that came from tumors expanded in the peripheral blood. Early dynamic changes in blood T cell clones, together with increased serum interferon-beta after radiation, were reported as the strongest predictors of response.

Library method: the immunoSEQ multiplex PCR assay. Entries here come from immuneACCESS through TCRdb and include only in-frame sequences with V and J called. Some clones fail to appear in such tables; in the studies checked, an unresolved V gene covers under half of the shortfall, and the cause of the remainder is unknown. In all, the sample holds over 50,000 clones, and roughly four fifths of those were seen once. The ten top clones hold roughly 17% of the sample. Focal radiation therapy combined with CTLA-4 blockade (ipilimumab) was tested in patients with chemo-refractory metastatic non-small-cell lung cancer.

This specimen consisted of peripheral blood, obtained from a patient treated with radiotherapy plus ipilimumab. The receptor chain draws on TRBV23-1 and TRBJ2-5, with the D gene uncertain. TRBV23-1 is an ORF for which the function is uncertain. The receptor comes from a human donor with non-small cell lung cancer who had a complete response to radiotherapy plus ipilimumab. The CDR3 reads CASSRPTASEKTQYF. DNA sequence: TGCGCCAGCAGTCGGCCAACAGCCTCCGAAAAGACCCAGTACTTC.